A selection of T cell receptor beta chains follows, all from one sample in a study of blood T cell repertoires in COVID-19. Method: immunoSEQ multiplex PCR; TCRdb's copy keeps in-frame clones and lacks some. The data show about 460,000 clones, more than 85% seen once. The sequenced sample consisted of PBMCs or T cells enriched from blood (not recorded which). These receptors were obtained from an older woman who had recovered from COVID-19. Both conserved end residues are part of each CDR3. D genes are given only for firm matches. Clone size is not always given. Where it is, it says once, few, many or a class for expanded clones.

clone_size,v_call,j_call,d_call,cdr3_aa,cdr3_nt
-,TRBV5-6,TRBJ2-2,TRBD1,CASSYTGTGNTGELFF,TGTGCCAGCAGCTACACCGGGACAGGGAACACCGGGGAGCTGTTTTTT
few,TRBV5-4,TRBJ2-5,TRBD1,CASRPGGFGRETQYF,TGTGCCAGCAGACCAGGGGGATTCGGTCGAGAGACCCAGTACTTC
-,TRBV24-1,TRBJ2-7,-,CATSDSRDGDYEQYF,TGTGCCACCAGTGATAGCAGGGATGGGGACTACGAGCAGTACTTC
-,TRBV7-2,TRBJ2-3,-,CASSLGGRVTNTQYF,TGTGCCAGCAGCTTAGGAGGGCGGGTAACGAATACGCAGTATTTT
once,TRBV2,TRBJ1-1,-,CASSPSGSEAFF,TGTGCCAGCAGCCCCAGTGGCAGTGAAGCTTTCTTT
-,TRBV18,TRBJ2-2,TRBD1,CASSPDRDGELFF,TGTGCCAGCTCACCAGACAGGGACGGGGAGCTGTTTTTT
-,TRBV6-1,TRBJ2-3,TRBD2,CASSVAGGPTDTQYF,TGTGCCAGCAGTGTAGCGGGGGGGCCCACAGATACGCAGTATTTT
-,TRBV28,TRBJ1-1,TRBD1,CASSLIETGVEAFF,TGTGCCAGCAGTTTAATCGAGACAGGGGTTGAAGCTTTCTTT
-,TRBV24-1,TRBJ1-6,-,CATSDLRIFAGPSNSPLHF,TGTGCCACCAGTGATTTGCGTATCTTCGCAGGGCCTTCGAATTCACCCCTCCACTTT
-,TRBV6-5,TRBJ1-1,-,CASSPQIMNTEAFF,TGTGCCAGCAGTCCCCAGATCATGAACACTGAAGCTTTCTTT
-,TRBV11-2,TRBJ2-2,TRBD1,CASSPRTGGVTGELFF,TGTGCCAGCAGCCCCCGGACAGGGGGGGTCACCGGGGAGCTGTTTTTT
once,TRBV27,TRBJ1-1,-,CASRYRRPGTSNTEAFF,TGTGCCAGCAGGTACAGACGCCCTGGGACTTCGAACACTGAAGCTTTCTTT
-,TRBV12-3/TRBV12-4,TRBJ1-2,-,CASSLLGDGYTF,TGTGCCAGCAGTTTATTAGGGGATGGCTACACCTTC
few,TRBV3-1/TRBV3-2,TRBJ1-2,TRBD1,CASSQGQTTGHTF,TGTGCCAGCAGCCAGGGACAGACAACGGGCCACACCTTC
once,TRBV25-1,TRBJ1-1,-,CASSEYAGNTEAFF,TGTGCCAGCAGTGAATACGCAGGGAACACTGAAGCTTTCTTT
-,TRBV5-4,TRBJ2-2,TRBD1,CASSRWDREDLPGELFF,TGTGCCAGCAGCAGATGGGACAGGGAAGATCTTCCCGGGGAGCTGTTTTTT
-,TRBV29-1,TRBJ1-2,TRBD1,CSVDPGGGDGHGYTF,TGCAGCGTTGACCCAGGGGGCGGGGATGGTCATGGCTACACCTTC
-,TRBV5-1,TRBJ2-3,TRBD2,CASSSQAGGLTDTQYF,TGCGCCAGCAGCTCCCAAGCGGGGGGCCTCACAGATACGCAGTATTTT
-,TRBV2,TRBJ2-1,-,CASSLTHLSTGTFSSYNEQFF,TGTGCCAGCAGTCTAACCCACCTTTCTACAGGGACCTTTAGCTCCTACAATGAGCAGTTCTTC
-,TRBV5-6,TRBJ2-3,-,CASSRSNGGGTQYF,TGTGCCAGCAGCCGCTCCAATGGAGGTGGGACGCAGTATTTT
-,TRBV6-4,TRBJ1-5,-,CASSHRDTYSNQPQHF,TGTGCCAGCAGTCACCGGGACACCTATAGCAATCAGCCCCAGCATTTT
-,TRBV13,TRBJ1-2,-,CASSFGGGYGYTF,TGTGCCAGCAGCTTTGGGGGGGGCTATGGCTACACCTTC
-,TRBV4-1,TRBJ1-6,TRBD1,CASSHYPQTGSNSPLHF,TGCGCCAGCAGCCATTACCCCCAGACAGGGAGTAATTCACCCCTCCACTTT
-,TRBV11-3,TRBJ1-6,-,CASSLLNNSPLHF,TGTGCCAGCAGCTTACTTAATAATTCACCCCTCCACTTT
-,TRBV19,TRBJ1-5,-,CASSINREGNQPQHF,TGTGCCAGTAGTATAAACAGGGAAGGCAATCAGCCCCAGCATTTT
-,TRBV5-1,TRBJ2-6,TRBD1,CASSERGQVSSGANVLTF,TGCGCCAGCAGCGAAAGGGGACAGGTTAGCTCTGGGGCCAACGTCCTGACTTTC
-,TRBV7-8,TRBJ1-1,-,CASSLGEGETEAFF,TGTGCCAGCAGCTTAGGGGAGGGGGAAACTGAAGCTTTCTTT
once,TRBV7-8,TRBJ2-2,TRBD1,CASSVGQGNTGELFF,TGTGCCAGCAGCGTAGGACAGGGCAACACCGGGGAGCTGTTTTTT
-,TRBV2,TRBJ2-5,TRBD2,CASSWSGGEETQYF,TGTGCCAGCTCTTGGTCGGGGGGGGAAGAGACCCAGTACTTC
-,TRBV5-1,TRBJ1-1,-,CASSLTATNTEAFF,TGCGCCAGCAGCCTGACAGCTACGAACACTGAAGCTTTCTTT
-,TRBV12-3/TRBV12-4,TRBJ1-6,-,CASSWLGDGPLHF,TGTGCCAGCAGTTGGCTAGGGGATGGACCCCTCCACTTT
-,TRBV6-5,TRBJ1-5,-,CASRPTGQPNQPQHF,TGTGCCAGCAGACCCACCGGACAGCCCAATCAGCCCCAGCATTTT
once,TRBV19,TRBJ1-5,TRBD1,CASSIVTGGGNQPQHF,TGTGCCAGTAGTATAGTAACAGGGGGGGGCAATCAGCCCCAGCATTTT
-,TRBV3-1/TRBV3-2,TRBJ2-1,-,CASSQGPSSYNEQFF,TGTGCCAGCAGCCAGGGGCCTAGCTCCTACAATGAGCAGTTCTTC
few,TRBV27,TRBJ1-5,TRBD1,CASSSTTGGYQPQHF,TGTGCCAGCAGTTCCACAACAGGGGGCTATCAGCCCCAGCATTTT
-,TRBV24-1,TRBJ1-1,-,CATSDLQGSEAFF,TGTGCCACCAGTGATTTACAGGGATCTGAAGCTTTCTTT
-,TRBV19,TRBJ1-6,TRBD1,CASSRTGGNSPLHF,TGTGCCAGTAGTAGGACAGGGGGTAATTCACCCCTCCACTTT